This entry lists 26 T cell receptor beta chains sequenced from one sample in a study of blood T cell repertoires in COVID-19. Profiled with immunoSEQ multiplex PCR; TCRdb holds only in-frame clones, not every one. The repertoire has around 160,000 clones, 80% of them found once; the top ten carry 4.5% to 7.5%. Specimen: PBMCs or T cells enriched from blood (not recorded which). Receptors were obtained from a man in his forties or fifties who had recovered from COVID-19.

V and J are TRBV10-3 and TRBJ2-7; D might be TRBD2 (5 bases). Trimming shortened V by 5 bases and J by 2 bases, and 16 bases separated the two germline ends. The CDR3 spans 15 residues. Germline CDR1 ENHRY, CDR2 SYGVKD. This CDR3 reads CAISPGKESPYEQYV. As DNA, the CDR3 is TGTGCCATCAGTCCGGGGAAAGAGTCTCCCTACGAGCAGTACGTC.

This chain connects TRBV6-5 to TRBJ2-7; D ambiguous. V was shortened by 10 bases and J by 0 bases, with 16 bases between the two germline ends. Germline assignment: CDR1 MNHEY and CDR2 SVGAGI. This CDR3 region has 14 residues. CDR3 in amino acids: CATQTLYSSYEQYF. The DNA for the CDR3 is TGTGCCACACAGACACTCTACAGCTCCTACGAGCAGTACTTC.

CDR3 nucleotide sequence: TGTGCCAGCTCCCAACAAGGAGTTTTTTCAGATACGCAGTATTTT. This encodes CASSQQGVFSDTQYF. The chain uses TRBV18 and TRBJ2-3; no clear D gene. The ends were cut back, 6 bases at V and 4 bases at J, with 17 bases in the middle. CDR1 and CDR2 (germline): KGHSH, LQKENI. The length of the CDR3 is 15 residues.

The rearrangement uses TRBV5-4 and TRBJ1-2; the match to TRBD1 covers 9 bases. V trimming: 4 bases; J trimming: 1 base; junction bases outside the gene matches: 11. The V gene's germline CDR1 is SGHNT and CDR2 YYREEE (reference sequence). This CDR3 spans 17 amino acids. CDR3 sequence (DNA): TGTGCCAGCAGCGAGCCGGGACAGGGTCCCTTTAACTATGGCTACACCTTC. It encodes CASSEPGQGPFNYGYTF. Full variable domain (missing parts from reference TRBV5-4 and TRBJ1-2): ETGVTQSPTHLIKTRGQQVTLRCSSQSGHNTVSWYQQALGQGPQFIFQYYREEENGRGNFPPRFSGLQFPNYSSELNVNALELDDSALYLCASSEPGQGPFNYGYTFGSGTRLTVV.

V and J are TRBV10-2 and TRBJ1-3; D call uncertain. The CDR3 is 11 amino acids. Germline V lookup: CDR1 WSHSY, CDR2 SAAADI. V was shortened by 3 bases and J by 7 bases, with 4 bases between the two germline ends. The CDR3 protein is CASSDVNTIYF. For the CDR3, the DNA is TGCGCCAGCAGTGACGTGAACACCATATATTTT.

J is TRBJ2-3 and V is TRBV30, with 7 positions matching TRBD2. V dropped 1 base and J dropped 4; count of bases not matched to a gene: 11. Per the germline V gene, CDR1 is GTSNPN and CDR2 is SVGIG (reference sequence). CDR3 length: 16 amino acids. CDR3 nucleotides: TGTGCCTGGAGTGCCTTACTGAGCGGGGAGGCAGATACGCAGTATTTT. Translating gives CAWSALLSGEADTQYF.

The chain has TRBV6-5 and TRBJ1-6; the D gene is possibly TRBD1 (6 bases). Germline CDR1 reads MNHEY; CDR2 reads SVGAGI. The CDR3 is 12 residues long. V lost 4 bases and J 14 bases, leaving 12 bases between the germline ends. The CDR3 DNA reads TGTGCCAGCAGTTCCCGGGACACCGCCCTCCACTTT. Translation: CASSSRDTALHF.

The chain carries TRBV24-1 and TRBJ2-2, with D possibly TRBD1 on 6 matching bases. This CDR3 is 18 amino acids long. Germline V lookup: CDR1 KGHDR, CDR2 SFDVKD. Trimming took off 0 bases at V and 0 bases at J, with 13 bases between the two ends. The CDR3 spells CATSDLGGQASNTGELFF. CDR3 coding DNA: TGTGCCACCAGTGATTTGGGGGGACAAGCCTCGAACACCGGGGAGCTGTTTTTT.

This chain links TRBV19 with TRBJ2-1; maybe TRBD2 (6 bases). V lost 7 bases to trimming and J lost 7 bases, with 11 bases between them. The V gene's germline CDR1 is LNHDA and CDR2 SQIVND (reference sequence). This CDR3 comprises 12 residues. CDR3 sequence reads: CASKGRINEQFF. Here the CDR3 DNA reads TGTGCCAGTAAGGGGAGGATAAATGAGCAGTTCTTC.

The gene calls are TRBV5-4 and TRBJ2-7; D perhaps matches TRBD1 (6 bases). Trimming left V 2 bases short and J 6 bases short, with 9 bases between. The CDR3 covers 12 residues. The germline V gene has CDR1 SGHNT and CDR2 YYREEE (reference sequence). The CDR3 spells CASSLGGGEQYV. For the CDR3, the DNA is TGTGCCAGCAGCTTAGGGGGTGGCGAGCAGTACGTC.

The rearrangement joins TRBV2 to TRBJ1-5; D unresolved. V lost 6 bases, J lost 8 bases, and 14 bases lay in between. Germline CDR1 reads SNHLY; CDR2 reads FYNNEI. This CDR3 contains 13 residues. DNA of the CDR3: TGTGCCAGCAGACTCGGTAGGGAGAAGCCCCAGCATTTT. Protein product: CASRLGREKPQHF. Supplemented by reference TRBV2 and TRBJ1-5, the full variable domain reads EPEVTQTPSHQVTQMGQEVILRCVPISNHLYFYWYRQILGQKVEFLVSFYNNEISEKSEIFDDQFSVERPDGSNFTLKIRSTKLEDSAMYFCASRLGREKPQHFGDGTRLSIL.

The genes are TRBV24-1 and TRBJ1-4; D is perhaps TRBD1 (5 bases). Germline V gene sequence: CDR1 KGHDR, CDR2 SFDVKD. There are 17 residues in the CDR3. The germline V and J ends were trimmed by 1 base and 1 base, with 12 bases remaining between them. DNA for the CDR3: TGTGCCACCAGTGATTTAAGACAGTTAAAAACTAATGAAAAACTGTTTTTT. This codes for CATSDLRQLKTNEKLFF.

The chain employs TRBV19 and TRBJ2-2, with TRBD1 matching 9 bases. Germline CDR1 LNHDA, CDR2 SQIVND (reference sequence). J gave up 6 bases and V 3 bases, and 8 bases lay outside the gene matches. The CDR3 length is 16 residues. The chain's CDR3 is CASSMRGTGSPGELFF. CDR3 bases: TGTGCCAGTAGTATGAGAGGGACAGGGTCCCCCGGGGAGCTGTTTTTT.

The chain is built from TRBV7-3 and TRBJ2-2, with D unclear. V was pared by 5 bases and J by 5 bases, with 12 bases between. This CDR3 is 14 amino acids long. Germline loops: CDR1 SGHTA, CDR2 FQGTGA. CDR3 loop: CASSEAPKTGELFF. The CDR3 bases are TGTGCCAGCAGCGAGGCCCCTAAGACCGGGGAGCTGTTTTTT.

V usage is TRBV5-6 and J usage is TRBJ2-3, with D possibly TRBD1 on 5 matching bases. Trimming took off 2 bases at V and 3 bases at J, with 7 bases between the two ends. The CDR3 runs to 13 residues. Germline V lookup: CDR1 SGHDT, CDR2 YYEEEE. The CDR3 bases are TGTGCCAGCAGCTTTTCAGGGACAGATACGCAGTATTTT. Translating gives CASSFSGTDTQYF. Combining the CDR3 with reference TRBV5-6 and TRBJ2-3 gives the whole variable domain DAGVTQSPTHLIKTRGQQVTLRCSPKSGHDTVSWYQQALGQGPQFIFQYYEEEERQRGNFPDRFSGHQFPNYSSELNVNALLLGDSALYLCASSFSGTDTQYFGPGTRLTVL.

This chain joins TRBV5-1 and TRBJ2-3, with D possibly TRBD1 on 5 matching bases. CDR3 length equals 15 residues. Germline CDR1 SGHRS, CDR2 YFSETQ. With 1 base removed from V and 5 bases from J, the gap between germline ends came to 14 bases. CDR3 residues: CASSLNQGGQDTQYF. The DNA for the CDR3 is TGCGCCAGCAGCTTGAATCAGGGCGGACAAGATACGCAGTATTTT. Drawing the rest from reference TRBV5-1 and TRBJ2-3, the complete variable domain is KAGVTQTPRYLIKTRGQQVTLSCSPISGHRSVSWYQQTPGQGLQFLFEYFSETQRNKGNFPGRFSGRQFSNSRSEMNVSTLELGDSALYLCASSLNQGGQDTQYFGPGTRLTVL.

This chain links TRBV7-3 with TRBJ1-5, with D hard to call. The ends were cut back, 1 base at V and 7 bases at J, with 11 bases in the middle. The germline V gene encodes CDR1 SGHTA and CDR2 FQGTGA. There are 14 residues in the CDR3. Here the CDR3 reads CASSLIPGGQPQHF. CDR3 in DNA: TGTGCCAGCAGCTTAATTCCAGGTGGGCAGCCCCAGCATTTT.

The chain combines TRBV24-1 with TRBJ1-1; D unresolved. Per the germline V gene, CDR1 is KGHDR and CDR2 is SFDVKD. The CDR3 spans 13 residues. V lost 4 bases and J 1 base, leaving 6 bases between the germline ends. CDR3 sequence: CATSDAGNTEAFF. The DNA of the CDR3 is TGTGCCACCAGTGACGCAGGGAACACTGAAGCTTTCTTT.

V usage is TRBV14 and J usage is TRBJ2-3, with D maybe TRBD2 (6 bases). This CDR3 contains 15 residues. Germline loops: CDR1 SGHDN, CDR2 FVKESK. V was pared by 4 bases and J by 3 bases, with 14 bases between. CDR3 loop: CASSPPVGRTDTQYF. For the CDR3, the DNA is TGTGCCAGCAGCCCGCCGGTGGGGAGGACAGATACGCAGTATTTT.

The gene calls are TRBV2 and TRBJ1-5, with 8 bases that match TRBD1. Losses at the gene ends were 5 bases for V and 6 bases for J; bases not matched to a gene: 12. Germline assignment: CDR1 SNHLY and CDR2 FYNNEI. This CDR3 has 16 residues. DNA for the CDR3: TGTGCCAGCAGTAGGAATGGACAGGGAAATGGTCAGCCCCAGCATTTT. This translates into CASSRNGQGNGQPQHF.

This clone was seen a few times. CDR3 in DNA: TGTGCCAGCAGCTCCAGGGACACCTATAATTCACCCCTCCACTTT. Translation: CASSSRDTYNSPLHF. This chain joins TRBV5-6 and TRBJ1-6, with D perhaps matching TRBD1 (6 bases). Between the trimmed V and J ends, which lost 3 bases and 2 bases, there was a span of 9 bases. CDR3 length equals 15 residues. CDR1 is SGHDT, CDR2 YYEEEE, per germline.

The sample holds one count of this clone. The V gene is TRBV6-5, the J gene TRBJ2-5, with D tentatively TRBD2 (7 bases). Trimming took off 8 bases at V and 5 bases at J, with 9 bases between the two ends. Germline V gives CDR1 MNHEY, CDR2 SVGAGI. The CDR3 loop spans 11 amino acids. The CDR3 DNA follows: TGTGCCAGCGCGGGGGCGGAGACCCAGTACTTC. Amino acids: CASAGAETQYF.

The count of this clone is one. The chain joins TRBV2 to TRBJ2-2, with TRBD2 identical over 12 bases. CDR1 is SNHLY, CDR2 FYNNEI, per germline. The CDR3 extends over 16 amino acids. V shed 8 bases and J 6 bases; nucleotides not matched to a gene: 10. The CDR3 is CASGNLAGGPSGELFF. In nucleotides, the CDR3 is TGTGCCAGCGGGAACCTAGCGGGGGGGCCTTCCGGGGAGCTGTTTTTT.

Only a few counts were recorded for this clone. The rearrangement links TRBV18 to TRBJ1-1; 9 nucleotides agree with TRBD1. The CDR3 covers 13 residues. With V trimmed by 5 bases and J by 8 bases, 6 bases remained unmatched. Germline V gives CDR1 KGHSH, CDR2 LQKENI. CDR3 in amino acids: CASSSTGGAEAFF. The CDR3 region has the DNA TGTGCCAGCTCATCTACAGGGGGCGCCGAAGCTTTCTTT. The variable domain in full, completed from reference TRBV18 and TRBJ1-1, reads NAGVMQNPRHLVRRRGQEARLRCSPMKGHSHVYWYRQLPEEGLKFMVYLQKENIIDESGMPKERFSAEFPKEGPSILRIQQVVRGDSAAYFCASSSTGGAEAFFGQGTRLTVV.

The gene calls are TRBV7-9 and TRBJ1-1, with 7 bases lining up with TRBD1. The length of the CDR3 is 14 residues. J lost 7 bases, V lost 1 base, and 6 bases had no gene match. Germline V CDR1 and CDR2: SEHNR, FQNEAQ (reference sequence). CDR3 region: CASSLGDRVSEAFF. The CDR3 nucleotides are TGTGCCAGCAGCTTAGGGGACAGAGTCAGTGAAGCTTTCTTT.

This chain links TRBV18 with TRBJ1-4; D is perhaps TRBD1 (5 bases). This CDR3 is 15 amino acids long. With 0 bases removed from V and 7 bases from J, the gap between germline ends came to 12 bases. CDR1 KGHSH and CDR2 LQKENI come from the germline V gene. The CDR3 region has the DNA TGTGCCAGCTCACCACCGGACGCAAGGGGTGAAAAACTGTTTTTT. Its translation is CASSPPDARGEKLFF. Full variable domain (rest looked up from reference TRBV18 and TRBJ1-4): NAGVMQNPRHLVRRRGQEARLRCSPMKGHSHVYWYRQLPEEGLKFMVYLQKENIIDESGMPKERFSAEFPKEGPSILRIQQVVRGDSAAYFCASSPPDARGEKLFFGSGTQLSVL.